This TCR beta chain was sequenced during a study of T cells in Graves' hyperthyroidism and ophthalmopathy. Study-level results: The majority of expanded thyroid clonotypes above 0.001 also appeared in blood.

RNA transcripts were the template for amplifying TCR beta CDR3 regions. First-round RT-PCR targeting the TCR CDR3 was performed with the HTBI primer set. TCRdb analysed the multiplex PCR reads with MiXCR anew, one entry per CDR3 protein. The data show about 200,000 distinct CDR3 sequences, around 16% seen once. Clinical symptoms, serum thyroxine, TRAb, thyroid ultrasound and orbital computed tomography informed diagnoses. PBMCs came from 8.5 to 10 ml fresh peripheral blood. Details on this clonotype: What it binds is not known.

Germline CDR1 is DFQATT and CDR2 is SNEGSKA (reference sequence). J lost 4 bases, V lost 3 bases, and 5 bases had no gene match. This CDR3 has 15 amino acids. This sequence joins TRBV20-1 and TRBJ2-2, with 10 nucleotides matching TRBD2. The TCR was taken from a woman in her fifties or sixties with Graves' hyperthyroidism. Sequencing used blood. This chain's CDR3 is CSASIAGGSTGELFF. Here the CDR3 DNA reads TGCAGTGCTAGTATAGCGGGAGGTAGCACCGGGGAGCTGTTTTTT.